The source of this TCR beta chain is a study of beta chain features in type 1 diabetes. This clone was seen a handful of times. There are 13 residues in the CDR3. V was trimmed by 8 bases and J by 2 bases, leaving 13 bases between them. Per the germline V gene, CDR1 is MDHEN and CDR2 is SYDVKM. The investigators reverse transcribed all of the isolated RNA, so they sequenced expressed TCRB transcripts. Measured with immunoSEQ multiplex PCR; TCRdb has only the in-frame clones, and not every one. Seen here are about 350,000 clones, about 18% observed once, and the top ten hold roughly 0.045%. CD45RO/CCR7/CD25/CD127/CD95/CD27 staining was used to isolate CD4+ naive, central memory, regulatory and stem cell-like memory cells by sorting.

This receptor was identified in a woman aged 18-29 years in good health. The specimen sequenced was naive CD4+ T cells from blood. The gene calls are TRBV28 and TRBJ2-7; a possible D gene is TRBD2 (6 bases). The CDR3 region is CASLGTVPYEQYF. The CDR3 DNA reads TGTGCCAGCCTTGGGACTGTTCCCTACGAGCAGTACTTC.